This T cell receptor (beta chain) was captured by sequencing in a study of blood T cell repertoires in COVID-19. Study details: The origin of the acute and convalescent COVID-19 samples was the United States, Italy and Spain. The cDNA or gDNA used as material had been derived from T cells, B-cell-depleted T cells, or PBMCs.

Study processing details: Reference gene primer amplification gave estimated nucleated cell counts. TCRdb's table, derived via immunoSEQ multiplex PCR, lists solely in-frame clones and lacks some. D and trimming come from the DNA, and the V and J calls and clone size come from that table. This sample has 130,000 to 150,000 clones, with roughly 85% found just once. Germline loops: CDR1 LGHDT, CDR2 YNNKEL (reference sequence). J was trimmed by 7 bases and V by 1 base; bases with no gene match: 12. The length of the CDR3 is 17 residues. Sequencing was carried out using peripheral blood. This sequence was found in a man aged 60 to 69 with acute or convalescent COVID-19. The chain recombines TRBV3-1 (or the pseudogene TRBV3-2) with TRBJ2-5, with 10 bases that match TRBD2. The CDR3 loop is CASSQVHLLAGIATQYF. Written as DNA, the CDR3 is TGTGCCAGCAGCCAAGTTCATTTACTAGCGGGAATTGCGACCCAGTACTTC.